The rows below give T cell receptor beta chains drawn from one sample of a study of response to subunit inactivated influenza vaccine. Each CDR3 protein is one row after TCRdb ran MiXCR on the RT-PCR reads. The data hold approximately 520,000 distinct CDR3 sequences, with approximately 16% observed a single time. The specimen comprised CD4+ T cells sorted from PBMCs, sampled about 23 months after vaccination. The origin of the receptors is a man between 50 and 75 years old who received an inactivated influenza vaccine. Each CDR3 is given with its conserved first and last residue. D genes are given only for firm matches. Rows may omit the clone size; those that give it use once, few, many or a size class.

V gene: TRBV4-2
clone size: .
D gene: TRBD1
J gene: TRBJ1-2
CDR3 protein: CASSQEVVQGASYGYTF
CDR3 DNA: TGTGCCAGCAGCCAAGAAGTTGTGCAGGGGGCATCGTATGGCTACACCTTC

V gene: TRBV20-1
clone size: many
D gene: .
J gene: TRBJ1-5
CDR3 protein: CSARGAAEQPQHF
CDR3 DNA: TGCAGTGCTAGAGGGGCAGCGGAACAGCCCCAGCATTTT

V gene: TRBV12-3/TRBV12-4
clone size: .
D gene: TRBD1
J gene: TRBJ1-3
CDR3 protein: CASRGDSSGNTIYF
CDR3 DNA: TGTGCCAGCAGAGGGGACAGCTCTGGAAACACCATATATTTT

V gene: TRBV30
clone size: few
D gene: .
J gene: TRBJ2-7
CDR3 protein: CAWNSATPMHF
CDR3 DNA: TGTGCCTGGAATTCGGCTACTCCGATGCACTTC

V gene: TRBV9
clone size: many
D gene: TRBD1
J gene: TRBJ2-1
CDR3 protein: CASSVAPDRIYEQFF
CDR3 DNA: TGTGCCAGCAGCGTAGCTCCGGACAGGATTTATGAGCAGTTCTTC

V gene: TRBV2
clone size: .
D gene: TRBD2
J gene: TRBJ2-1
CDR3 protein: CASKTSGSYNEQFF
CDR3 DNA: TGTGCCAGCAAAACTAGCGGGAGCTACAATGAGCAGTTCTTC

V gene: TRBV2
clone size: few
D gene: .
J gene: TRBJ1-6
CDR3 protein: CASTVNSPLHF
CDR3 DNA: TGTGCCAGCACCGTGAATTCACCCCTCCACTTT

V gene: TRBV20-1
clone size: .
D gene: .
J gene: TRBJ1-1
CDR3 protein: CSASIGMTEAFF
CDR3 DNA: TGCAGTGCTAGCATTGGTATGACTGAAGCTTTCTTT

V gene: TRBV5-1
clone size: .
D gene: .
J gene: TRBJ2-1
CDR3 protein: CASSLGGILVNEQFF
CDR3 DNA: TGCGCCAGCAGCTTGGGAGGGATCCTTGTCAATGAGCAGTTCTTC

V gene: TRBV6-2/TRBV6-3
clone size: few
D gene: TRBD1
J gene: TRBJ2-7
CDR3 protein: CASSYSMGQGNEQYF
CDR3 DNA: TGTGCCAGCAGTTACTCGATGGGACAGGGGAACGAGCAGTACTTC

V gene: TRBV5-8
clone size: .
D gene: .
J gene: TRBJ2-3
CDR3 protein: CASSLGQVGTDTQYF
CDR3 DNA: TGTGCCAGCAGCTTGGGTCAGGTGGGGACAGATACGCAGTATTTT

V gene: TRBV29-1
clone size: .
D gene: .
J gene: TRBJ2-1
CDR3 protein: CSVSVSGANEQFF
CDR3 DNA: TGCAGCGTCTCAGTGAGTGGGGCCAATGAGCAGTTCTTC

V gene: TRBV18
clone size: .
D gene: TRBD2
J gene: TRBJ2-1
CDR3 protein: CASSFTSGSPIAEQFF
CDR3 DNA: TGTGCCAGCTCATTTACTAGCGGGAGCCCAATCGCTGAGCAGTTCTTC

V gene: TRBV20-1
clone size: .
D gene: TRBD1
J gene: TRBJ1-6
CDR3 protein: CSARDKDRGAPLHF
CDR3 DNA: TGCAGTGCTAGAGATAAGGACAGGGGTGCACCCCTCCACTTT

V gene: TRBV7-2
clone size: .
D gene: .
J gene: TRBJ1-1
CDR3 protein: CASSLNWGGEAFF
CDR3 DNA: TGTGCCAGCAGCCTCAATTGGGGGGGAGAAGCTTTCTTT

V gene: TRBV20-1
clone size: .
D gene: .
J gene: TRBJ2-3
CDR3 protein: CSARDFSGTDTQYF
CDR3 DNA: TGCAGTGCTAGAGATTTTAGCGGCACAGATACGCAGTATTTT

V gene: TRBV7-9
clone size: few
D gene: TRBD2
J gene: TRBJ2-4
CDR3 protein: CASSLAGEGMAKNIQYF
CDR3 DNA: TGTGCCAGCAGCTTAGCGGGGGAGGGTATGGCCAAAAACATTCAGTACTTC

V gene: TRBV6-2/TRBV6-3
clone size: .
D gene: TRBD2
J gene: TRBJ2-7
CDR3 protein: CASRSGTSGSSQYF
CDR3 DNA: TGTGCCAGCAGATCCGGGACTAGCGGGAGCTCGCAGTACTTC

V gene: TRBV6-2/TRBV6-3
clone size: .
D gene: .
J gene: TRBJ2-7
CDR3 protein: CASISGGMYEQYF
CDR3 DNA: TGTGCCAGCATCTCGGGCGGGATGTACGAGCAGTACTTC